One and the same sample provided the 27 T cell receptor beta chains below, sequenced in a study of T cell responses to AZD1222 COVID-19 vaccine. The assay was immunoSEQ multiplex PCR, and TCRdb's table has in-frame clones only and misses some. The sample consists of 150,000 to 160,000 clones, around nine tenths of them appearing once. The input for sequencing was peripheral blood, taken after recovery from COVID-19. The receptor source for this set is an adult who had recovered from COVID-19.

The CDR3 DNA reads as TGTGCCAGCAGTTACAGGATGGGCAGGGGGCCCACCGGGGAGCTGTTTTTT. Its translation: CASSYRMGRGPTGELFF. The chain is built from TRBV6-2 or TRBV6-3 and TRBJ2-2; 8 bases agree with TRBD1. The CDR3 extends over 17 amino acids. Germline values: CDR1 MNHEY, CDR2 SVGEGT. The junction had 9 bases not matched to a gene; V was cut back by 2 bases and J by 4 bases.

V gene TRBV21-1 combines with J gene TRBJ2-7; TRBD1 reflects the table's D call only, with no check against the DNA. TRBV21-1 constitutes a pseudogene. This CDR3 is built from 14 residues. The CDR3 sequence: CASSTGTGTYEQYF. CDR3 DNA: TGTGCCAGCAGCACCGGGACAGGGACCTACGAGCAGTACTTC.

The V and J genes are TRBV7-2 and TRBJ2-1; TRBD2 matches 8 bases. Germline-derived CDR1 and CDR2 are SGHTA and FQGNSA. V dropped 3 bases and J dropped 10; count of bases not matched to a gene: 11. The CDR3 loop spans 15 amino acids. The DNA for the CDR3 is TGTGCCAGCAGCTTTCGATTTGGTGAGCGGGAGGAGCAGTTCTTC. This sequence encodes CASSFRFGEREEQFF.

This chain connects TRBV28 to TRBJ2-2; 12 nucleotides align to TRBD1. Germline loops: CDR1 MDHEN, CDR2 SYDVKM. There are 15 residues in the CDR3. V lost 8 bases to trimming and J lost 6 bases; unmatched junction nucleotides: 7. CDR3 nucleotides: TGTGCCAGCCTATCCGGGACAGGGGGCTCCGGGGAGCTGTTTTTT. As protein: CASLSGTGGSGELFF.

J is TRBJ1-3 and V is TRBV19, with no clear D. The CDR3 covers 14 residues. Germline CDR1 and CDR2: LNHDA and SQIVND (reference sequence). Between the trimmed V and J ends, which lost 3 bases and 8 bases, there was a span of 14 bases. The CDR3 loop is CASSMDRRRDTIYF. CDR3 DNA sequence: TGTGCCAGTAGTATGGATAGGCGTCGGGACACCATATATTTT. Using reference TRBV19 and TRBJ1-3 for the parts outside the CDR3, the full variable domain is DGGITQSPKYLFRKEGQNVTLSCEQNLNHDAMYWYRQDPGQGLRLIYYSQIVNDFQKGDIAEGYSVSREKKESFPLTVTSAQKNPTAFYLCASSMDRRRDTIYFGEGSWLTVV.

The chain uses TRBV29-1 and TRBJ2-3, with D maybe TRBD1 (6 bases). Per germline, CDR1 SQVTM and CDR2 ANQGSEA. Trimming removed 2 bases from V and 3 bases from J, with 15 bases in between. There are 15 residues in the CDR3. The DNA for the CDR3 is TGCAGCGTTGAAAATAATTTTGGACAGACAGATACGCAGTATTTT. Amino acids: CSVENNFGQTDTQYF.

CDR3 sequence reads: CASSIWFREQFF. CDR3 DNA: TGTGCCAGTAGTATCTGGTTTCGTGAGCAGTTCTTC. V usage is TRBV19 and J usage is TRBJ2-1; D unresolved. The germline gives CDR1 LNHDA, CDR2 SQIVND (reference sequence). CDR3 length: 12 amino acids. V was clipped by 3 bases and J by 9 bases, with 9 bases between them.

The count of this clone is one. This chain joins TRBV11-1 and TRBJ2-1; 10 positions match TRBD2. Germline CDR1 SGHAT, CDR2 FQDESV (reference sequence). The CDR3 spans 15 residues. V lost 5 bases, J lost 6 bases, and 7 bases stayed unmatched. DNA of the CDR3: TGTGCCAGCAGCGAAATGACTAGCGGGCCCAATGAGCAGTTCTTC. Residues: CASSEMTSGPNEQFF.

V usage is TRBV6-5 and J usage is TRBJ2-5; D gene uncertain. Germline-derived CDR1 and CDR2 are MNHEY and SVGAGI. V shed 2 bases and J shed 5 bases, with 6 bases lying between them. The CDR3 runs to 12 residues. This CDR3 reads CASSYGSETQYF. CDR3 DNA sequence: TGTGCCAGCAGTTACGGTTCGGAGACCCAGTACTTC.

Only a few counts were recorded for this clone. This chain links TRBV7-2 with TRBJ2-5; 9 bases line up with TRBD2. The V gene's germline CDR1 is SGHTA and CDR2 FQGNSA. The CDR3 extends over 16 amino acids. The ends lost 6 bases at V and 10 bases at J; junction bases unmatched: 18. The CDR3 nucleotides are TGTGCCAGCAGTTCCCTTAGCGGGGGCGGTTTTGTGGGCCAGTACTTC. This sequence encodes CASSSLSGGGFVGQYF. The whole variable domain, remainder taken from reference TRBV7-2 and TRBJ2-5, is GAGVSQSPSNKVTEKGKDVELRCDPISGHTALYWYRQSLGQGLEFLIYFQGNSAPDKSGLPSDRFSAERTGGSVSTLTIQRTQQEDSAVYLCASSSLSGGGFVGQYFGPGTRLLVL.

V usage is TRBV7-3 and J usage is TRBJ2-3, with 7 nucleotides matching TRBD2. The trim removed 4 bases at V and 3 bases at J, leaving 10 bases unmatched. CDR1 and CDR2 from the germline V gene are SGHTA and FQGTGA. CDR3 length equals 16 residues. The CDR3 loop reads CASSWGRLAGTDTQYF. The CDR3, as DNA: TGTGCCAGCAGCTGGGGGAGACTAGCTGGGACAGATACGCAGTATTTT.

The chain employs TRBV3-1 (or the pseudogene TRBV3-2) and TRBJ1-5; 8 bases map to TRBD1. CDR1 and CDR2 (germline): LGHDT, YNNKEL (reference sequence). With 6 bases clipped from V and 7 bases from J, the junction kept 8 bases outside the gene matches. This CDR3 has 14 amino acids. This CDR3 reads CASSHQGAGQPQHF. DNA for the CDR3: TGTGCCAGCAGTCACCAGGGGGCAGGGCAGCCCCAGCATTTT.

As for this clone: Other DNA sequences from this sample encode an identical CDR3 as well. Here the CDR3 reads CASSLGTGGYEQYF. CDR3 bases: TGTGCCAGCAGCTTAGGGACAGGGGGATACGAGCAGTACTTC. V gene TRBV11-2 combines with J gene TRBJ2-7; 10 positions agree with TRBD1. The CDR3 consists of 14 residues. Germline V gives CDR1 SGHAT, CDR2 FQNNGV. V lost 1 base and J lost 4; bases outside the gene matches: 1.

This sequence joins TRBV2 and TRBJ1-5; 9 bases are shared with TRBD1. The trim removed 6 bases at V and 7 bases at J, leaving 16 bases unmatched. The CDR3 is 17 residues long. Germline assignment: CDR1 SNHLY and CDR2 FYNNEI. CDR3 region: CASRRGQGLRKGQPQHF. As DNA, the CDR3 is TGTGCCAGCAGACGAGGACAGGGGCTGAGGAAGGGACAGCCCCAGCATTTT.

The chain combines TRBV28 with TRBJ2-7; no clear D. V was cut by 6 bases and J by 2 bases, with 17 bases left in between. There are 15 residues in the CDR3. In germline, CDR1 is MDHEN, CDR2 SYDVKM. As DNA, the CDR3 is TGTGCCAGCAGGGAGCAGAGAGGCGAAACCTACGAGCAGTACTTC. It encodes CASREQRGETYEQYF.

The J gene is TRBJ2-7, the V gene TRBV20-1; D unresolved. From germline, CDR1 is DFQATT and CDR2 SNEGSKA (reference sequence). There are 10 residues in the CDR3. The V end lost 0 bases, the J end lost 6 bases, and 3 bases lay between the germline ends. This CDR3 reads CSARDLEQYF. The CDR3 coding sequence is TGCAGTGCTAGAGATCTCGAGCAGTACTTC.

J is TRBJ2-1 and V is TRBV19; D gene uncertain. With 7 bases removed from V and 5 bases from J, the gap between germline ends came to 9 bases. From germline, CDR1 is LNHDA and CDR2 SQIVND (reference sequence). CDR3 length: 12 residues. The CDR3: CASTSIHNEQFF. The CDR3 DNA is TGTGCCAGTACTAGTATACACAATGAGCAGTTCTTC.

The chain joins TRBV14 to TRBJ1-2; D gene ambiguous. The CDR3 extends over 15 amino acids. V was clipped by 1 base and J by 8 bases, with 17 bases between them. Germline CDR1 is SGHDN and CDR2 is FVKESK. CDR3 sequence: CASSQGFGLSGGYTF. For the CDR3, the DNA is TGTGCCAGCAGCCAAGGATTCGGCCTATCTGGCGGCTACACCTTC.

The genes are TRBV9 and TRBJ2-2, with 7 bases fitting TRBD1. The CDR3 sequence is 16 residues long. Germline loops: CDR1 SGDLS, CDR2 YYNGEE. Losses at the gene ends were 0 bases for V and 4 bases for J; bases not matched to a gene: 6. The CDR3: CASSVEGASVTGELFF. In DNA form, the CDR3 reads TGTGCCAGCAGCGTAGAGGGGGCGTCGGTCACCGGGGAGCTGTTTTTT.

The chain is built from TRBV9 and TRBJ2-7; D is perhaps TRBD1 (5 bases). CDR3 size: 13 residues. From germline, CDR1 is SGDLS and CDR2 YYNGEE. The ends were cut back, 0 bases at V and 7 bases at J, with 11 bases in the middle. The CDR3 loop reads CASSVAGAREQYF. CDR3 nucleotide sequence: TGTGCCAGCAGCGTAGCTGGGGCGAGGGAGCAGTACTTC.

The V and J genes are TRBV28 and TRBJ1-4; D perhaps matches TRBD1 (6 bases). CDR3 size: 14 residues. Between the trimmed V and J ends, which lost 6 bases and 7 bases, there was a span of 15 bases. Looked up from germline, CDR1 is MDHEN and CDR2 is SYDVKM. Here the CDR3 DNA reads TGTGCCAGCAGCGGTACAGGGAGACGTGAAAAACTGTTTTTT. It translates to CASSGTGRREKLFF.

The chain has TRBV9 and TRBJ2-7; TRBD2 agrees at 8 bases. The CDR3 is 18 amino acids. Germline CDR1 SGDLS, CDR2 YYNGEE. V shed 1 base and J 7 bases; nucleotides not matched to a gene: 19. The CDR3 protein is CASSVNRARPMAGGEQYF. CDR3 sequence (DNA): TGTGCCAGCAGCGTAAATAGGGCCAGGCCCATGGCGGGAGGAGAGCAGTACTTC.

The CDR3 nucleotides are TGTGCCAGCAGCCCGAGGGACGCGCGTGGCTACACCTTC. Protein: CASSPRDARGYTF. V usage is TRBV12-3 or TRBV12-4 and J usage is TRBJ1-2; tentative D call: TRBD1 (5 bases). The V and J ends lost 6 bases and 7 bases respectively, with 15 bases between them. This CDR3 region has 13 residues.

The chain couples TRBV7-9 to TRBJ1-4; 8 bases map to TRBD1. This CDR3 comprises 11 residues. Germline V gene lookup returns CDR1 SEHNR and CDR2 FQNEAQ (reference sequence). The trim removed 6 bases at V and 12 bases at J, leaving 3 bases unmatched. The CDR3 here is CASSLTGELFF. The CDR3 bases are TGTGCCAGCAGTCTGACAGGGGAACTGTTTTTT.

The rearrangement links TRBV6-2 or TRBV6-3 to TRBJ1-2, with a tentative D call TRBD1 (5 bases). This CDR3 contains 18 residues. Per germline, CDR1 MNHEY and CDR2 SVGEGT. V was clipped by 4 bases and J by 6 bases, with 27 bases between them. The CDR3 DNA sequence: TGTGCCAGCAGTTTAACCCTTTACAGGTTGGCTGAGGAGCATGGCTACACCTTC. It yields the protein CASSLTLYRLAEEHGYTF.

V and J are TRBV11-2 and TRBJ1-4; TRBD1 matches at 9 bases. The V segment lost 5 bases and the J segment 7 bases; nucleotides outside the gene matches: 8. The CDR3 covers 15 residues. Germline loops: CDR1 SGHAT, CDR2 FQNNGV. This CDR3 reads CASSPGQGGGEKLFF. The DNA of the CDR3 is TGTGCCAGCAGCCCGGGACAGGGAGGGGGTGAAAAACTGTTTTTT.

The chain has TRBV2 and TRBJ2-1; tentatively, D is TRBD2 (5 bases). CDR1 is SNHLY, CDR2 FYNNEI, per germline. Deletions cut 8 bases from V and 0 bases from J, with 8 bases between. The CDR3 spans 13 residues. CDR3 in DNA: TGTGCCAGCGAACGGGGCTCCTACAATGAGCAGTTCTTC. It translates to CASERGSYNEQFF.